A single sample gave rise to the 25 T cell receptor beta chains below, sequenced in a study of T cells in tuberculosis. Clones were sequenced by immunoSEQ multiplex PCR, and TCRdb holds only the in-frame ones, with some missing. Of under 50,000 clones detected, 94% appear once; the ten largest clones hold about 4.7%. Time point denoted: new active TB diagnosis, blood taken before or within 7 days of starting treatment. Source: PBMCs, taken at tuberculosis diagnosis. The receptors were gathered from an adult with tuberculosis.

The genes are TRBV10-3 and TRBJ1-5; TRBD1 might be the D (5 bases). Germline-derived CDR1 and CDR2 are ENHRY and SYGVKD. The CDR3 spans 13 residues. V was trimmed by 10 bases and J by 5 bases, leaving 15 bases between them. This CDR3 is CATVGGADQPQHF. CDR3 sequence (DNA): TGTGCCACCGTGGGAGGGGCGGATCAGCCCCAGCATTTT.

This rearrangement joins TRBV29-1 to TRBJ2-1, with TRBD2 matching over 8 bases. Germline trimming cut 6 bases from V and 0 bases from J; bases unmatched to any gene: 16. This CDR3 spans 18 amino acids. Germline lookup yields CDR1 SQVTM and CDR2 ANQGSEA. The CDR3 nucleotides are TGCAGCGTCCACCCTACTAGCGGACTAAAGATCTCCTACAATGAGCAGTTCTTC. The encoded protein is CSVHPTSGLKISYNEQFF.

CDR3 nucleotide sequence: TGCGCCAGCAGCCAAGAAAGCCAGGGGGCTTCATATGGCTACACCTTC. Residues: CASSQESQGASYGYTF. The chain joins TRBV4-3 to TRBJ1-2; 8 bases are a match to TRBD1. This CDR3 is built from 16 residues. The V segment lost 0 bases and the J segment 5 bases; nucleotides outside the gene matches: 8. Per the germline V gene, CDR1 is LGHNA and CDR2 is YSLEER.

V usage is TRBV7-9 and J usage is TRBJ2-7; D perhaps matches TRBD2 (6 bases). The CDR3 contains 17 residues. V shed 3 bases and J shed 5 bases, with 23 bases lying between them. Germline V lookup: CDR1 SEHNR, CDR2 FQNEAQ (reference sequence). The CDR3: CASSFSTKEGMVHEQYF. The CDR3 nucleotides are TGTGCCAGCAGCTTTAGCACCAAGGAGGGGATGGTCCACGAGCAGTACTTC.

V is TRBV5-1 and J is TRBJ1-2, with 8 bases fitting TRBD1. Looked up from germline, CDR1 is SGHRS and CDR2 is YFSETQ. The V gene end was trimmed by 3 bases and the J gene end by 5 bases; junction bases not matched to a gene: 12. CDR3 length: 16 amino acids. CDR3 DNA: TGCGCCAGCAGCTCCCGCATAACGACAGGGGAATATGGCTACACCTTC. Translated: CASSSRITTGEYGYTF.

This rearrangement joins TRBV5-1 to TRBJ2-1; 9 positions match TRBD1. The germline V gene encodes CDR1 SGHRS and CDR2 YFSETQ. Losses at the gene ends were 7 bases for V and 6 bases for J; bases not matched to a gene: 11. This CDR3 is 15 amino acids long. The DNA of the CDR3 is TGCGCCAGCCCCATACCGCCGGGACAGGGCAATGAGCAGTTCTTC. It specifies CASPIPPGQGNEQFF.

The CDR3 nucleotides are TGTGCCAGCACCACCTTCCTCCGGGACATTCCCCGGCCCCAGCATTTT. Its translation: CASTTFLRDIPRPQHF. This chain uses TRBV2 with TRBJ1-5; TRBD1 might be the D (6 bases). V was trimmed by 7 bases and J by 9 bases, leaving 25 bases between them. The CDR3 is made up of 16 amino acids. The germline V gene encodes CDR1 SNHLY and CDR2 FYNNEI.

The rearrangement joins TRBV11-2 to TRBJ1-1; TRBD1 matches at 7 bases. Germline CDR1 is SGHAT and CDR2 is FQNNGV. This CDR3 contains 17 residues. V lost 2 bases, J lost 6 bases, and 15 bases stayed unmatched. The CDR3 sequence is CASSLRGETGLKAEAFF. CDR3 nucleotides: TGTGCCAGCAGCTTAAGGGGGGAGACAGGGTTGAAGGCTGAAGCTTTCTTT.

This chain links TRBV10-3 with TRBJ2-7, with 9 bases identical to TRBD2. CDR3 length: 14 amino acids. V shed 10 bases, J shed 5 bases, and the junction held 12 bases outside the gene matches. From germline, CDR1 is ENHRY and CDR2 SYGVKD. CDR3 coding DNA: TGTGCCACCCACCTGAGCGGGGGGCAGGACGAGCAGTACTTC. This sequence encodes CATHLSGGQDEQYF.

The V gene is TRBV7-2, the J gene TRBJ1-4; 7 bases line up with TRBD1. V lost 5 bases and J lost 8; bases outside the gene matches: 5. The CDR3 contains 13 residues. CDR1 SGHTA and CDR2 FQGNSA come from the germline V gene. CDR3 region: CASSRGGSEKLFF. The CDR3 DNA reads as TGTGCCAGCAGCCGAGGGGGCTCCGAAAAACTGTTTTTT.

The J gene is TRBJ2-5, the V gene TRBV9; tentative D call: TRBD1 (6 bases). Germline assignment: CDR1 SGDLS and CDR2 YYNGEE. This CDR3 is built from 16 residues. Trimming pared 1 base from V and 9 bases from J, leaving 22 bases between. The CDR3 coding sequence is TGTGCCAGCAGCGTATTATCGACGGACAGCAACATAGCCCAGTACTTC. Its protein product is CASSVLSTDSNIAQYF.

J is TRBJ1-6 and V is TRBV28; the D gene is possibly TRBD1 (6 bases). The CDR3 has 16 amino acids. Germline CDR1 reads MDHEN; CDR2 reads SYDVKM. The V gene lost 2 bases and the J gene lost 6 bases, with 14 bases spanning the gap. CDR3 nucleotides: TGTGCCAGCAGTTTAGGTGGTACCAGGGGTAATTCACCCCTCCACTTT. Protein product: CASSLGGTRGNSPLHF.

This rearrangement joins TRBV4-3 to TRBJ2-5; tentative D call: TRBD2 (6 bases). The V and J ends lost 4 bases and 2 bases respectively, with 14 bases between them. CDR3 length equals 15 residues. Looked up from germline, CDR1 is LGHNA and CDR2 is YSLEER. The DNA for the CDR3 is TGCGCCAGCAGCCCCAGTGGTAGCGGACAAGAGACCCAGTACTTC. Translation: CASSPSGSGQETQYF.

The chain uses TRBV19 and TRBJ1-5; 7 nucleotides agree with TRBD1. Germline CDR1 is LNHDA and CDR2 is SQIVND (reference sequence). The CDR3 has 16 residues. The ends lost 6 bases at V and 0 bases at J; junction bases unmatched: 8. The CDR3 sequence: CASRTQGGFSNQPQHF. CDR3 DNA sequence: TGTGCCAGTAGGACCCAGGGGGGCTTTAGCAATCAGCCCCAGCATTTT. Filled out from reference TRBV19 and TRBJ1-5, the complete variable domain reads DGGITQSPKYLFRKEGQNVTLSCEQNLNHDAMYWYRQDPGQGLRLIYYSQIVNDFQKGDIAEGYSVSREKKESFPLTVTSAQKNPTAFYLCASRTQGGFSNQPQHFGDGTRLSIL.

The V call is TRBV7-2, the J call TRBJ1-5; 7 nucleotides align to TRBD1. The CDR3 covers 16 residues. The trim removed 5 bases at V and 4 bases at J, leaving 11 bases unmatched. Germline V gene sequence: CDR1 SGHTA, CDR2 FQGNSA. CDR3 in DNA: TGTGCCAGCAGCCCAAGACAGGGTGGAGAGAATCAGCCCCAGCATTTT. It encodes CASSPRQGGENQPQHF.

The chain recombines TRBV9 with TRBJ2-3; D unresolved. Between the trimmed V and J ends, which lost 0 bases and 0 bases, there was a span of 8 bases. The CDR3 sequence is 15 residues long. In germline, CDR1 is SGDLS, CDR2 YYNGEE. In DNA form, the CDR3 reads TGTGCCAGCAGCGTAGCTACTACTAGCACAGATACGCAGTATTTT. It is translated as CASSVATTSTDTQYF.

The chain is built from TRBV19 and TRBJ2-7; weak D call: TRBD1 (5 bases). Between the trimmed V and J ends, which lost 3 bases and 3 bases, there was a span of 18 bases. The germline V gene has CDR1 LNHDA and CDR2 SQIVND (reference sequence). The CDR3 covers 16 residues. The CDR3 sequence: CASSIDQGVSGYEQYF. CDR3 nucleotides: TGTGCCAGTAGTATTGACCAGGGTGTTTCAGGCTACGAGCAGTACTTC.

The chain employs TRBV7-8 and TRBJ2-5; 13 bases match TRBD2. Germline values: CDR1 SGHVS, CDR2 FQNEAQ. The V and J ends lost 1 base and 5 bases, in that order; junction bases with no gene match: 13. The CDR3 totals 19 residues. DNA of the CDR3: TGTGCCAGCAGCTTAGGGGGCCCTGGGACTAGCGGGGAGTGGGAGACCCAGTACTTC. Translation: CASSLGGPGTSGEWETQYF.

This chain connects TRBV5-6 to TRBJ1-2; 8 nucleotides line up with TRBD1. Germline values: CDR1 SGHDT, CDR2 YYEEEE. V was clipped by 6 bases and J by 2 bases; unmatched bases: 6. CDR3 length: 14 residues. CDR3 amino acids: CASIGQGGNYGYTF. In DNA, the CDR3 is TGTGCCAGCATCGGACAGGGCGGCAACTATGGCTACACCTTC.

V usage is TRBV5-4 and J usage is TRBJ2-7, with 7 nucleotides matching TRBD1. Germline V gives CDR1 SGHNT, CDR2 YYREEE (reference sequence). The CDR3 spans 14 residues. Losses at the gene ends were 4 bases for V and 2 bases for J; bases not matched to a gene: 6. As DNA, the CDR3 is TGTGCCAGCAGCCCCAGGACAGGTCCCTACGAGCAGTACTTC. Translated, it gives CASSPRTGPYEQYF.

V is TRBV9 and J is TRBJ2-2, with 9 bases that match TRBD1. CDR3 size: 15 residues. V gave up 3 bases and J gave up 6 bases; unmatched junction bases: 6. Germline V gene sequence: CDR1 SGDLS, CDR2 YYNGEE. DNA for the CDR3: TGTGCCAGCAGCGGAGACCGACAGGGGGCCGGGGAGCTGTTTTTT. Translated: CASSGDRQGAGELFF.

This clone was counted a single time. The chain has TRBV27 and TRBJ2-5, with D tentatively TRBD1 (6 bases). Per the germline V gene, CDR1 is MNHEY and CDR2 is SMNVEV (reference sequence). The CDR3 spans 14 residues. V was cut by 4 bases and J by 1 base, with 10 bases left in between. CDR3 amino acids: CASSSLTGQETQYF. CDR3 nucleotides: TGTGCCAGCAGTTCCCTGACAGGCCAAGAGACCCAGTACTTC.

CDR3: CASSLVAQGGNTIYF. The CDR3 coding sequence is TGTGCCAGCAGCTTAGTGGCCCAGGGTGGAAACACCATATATTTT. V gene TRBV11-3 combines with J gene TRBJ1-3; possible D gene TRBD1, 5 bases. The CDR3 spans 15 residues. The V gene lost 1 base and the J gene lost 3 bases, with 10 bases spanning the gap. CDR1 is SGHNT and CDR2 is YENEEA in the germline V gene.

CDR3 amino acids: CASSQGPGTGGAWEKLFF. In DNA, the CDR3 is TGCGCCAGCAGCCAAGGACCCGGGACAGGGGGCGCTTGGGAAAAACTGTTTTTT. The V call is TRBV4-3, the J call TRBJ1-4, with 12 bases fitting TRBD1. Germline assignment: CDR1 LGHNA and CDR2 YSLEER. J was trimmed by 8 bases and V by 1 base; bases with no gene match: 11. The CDR3 extends over 18 amino acids.

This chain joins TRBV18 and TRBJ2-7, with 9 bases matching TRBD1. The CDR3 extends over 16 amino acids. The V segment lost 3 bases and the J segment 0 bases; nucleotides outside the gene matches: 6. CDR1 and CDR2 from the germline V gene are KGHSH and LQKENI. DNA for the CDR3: TGTGCCAGCTCACCTAAGGACAGGGGAGTCTCCTACGAGCAGTACTTC. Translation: CASSPKDRGVSYEQYF.